The 29 T cell receptor beta chains below all came from one sample that was sequenced in a study of read filtering for tumor transcriptome and immune sequencing. This library used around 0.4 ug RNA and molecular barcoded adaptors spanning alpha/delta and beta/gamma chains. TCRdb redid the calling of the reads with MiXCR, one entry per CDR3 protein. The table lists 100,000 to 150,000 distinct CDR3 sequences, roughly 13% of them singletons. Sequences were obtained from a population of CD138-negative cells sorted from bone marrow. The receptors originated from a donor at least 40 years old with multiple myeloma.

For this clonotype: A much larger clone lies one base from this, so it may be a read error. This chain connects TRBV7-9 to TRBJ2-5; 7 nucleotides match TRBD1. CDR1 and CDR2 (germline): SEHNR, FQNEAQ (reference sequence). This CDR3 has 14 amino acids. For the CDR3, the DNA is TGTGCCAGCAGCTCCCGGGACAGCCAAGACACCCAGTACTTC. Translated: CASSSRDSQDTQYF.

About this clonotype: A single base separates this from a much larger clone, so it may be a read error. The rearrangement joins TRBV6-2 or TRBV6-3 to TRBJ2-3, with 7 nucleotides matching TRBD2. Germline V gene sequence: CDR1 MNHEY, CDR2 SVGEGT. This CDR3 is 14 amino acids long. DNA of the CDR3: TGTGCCAGCGGACTGCCGACTAGCACAGATACGCAGTGTTTT. This encodes CASGLPTSTDTQCF.

The sample holds one count of this clonotype. One end of the junction fails to match germline, which may point to a read error. This chain joins TRBV27 and TRBJ2-3; D uncertain. The CDR3 sequence is 11 residues long. Germline V gene lookup returns CDR1 MNHEY and CDR2 SMNVEV (reference sequence). In nucleotides, the CDR3 is TGTGCCGGCAGTTTAGGTGGAACGCAGTATTTT. Translating it yields CAGSLGGTQYF.

The table lists this clonotype with a few counts. This likely came from a read error, as a far larger clone is one base away. The chain employs TRBV7-2 and TRBJ2-4; TRBD1 matches at 7 bases. Germline assignment: CDR1 SGHTA and CDR2 FQGNSA. The CDR3 loop spans 15 amino acids. J gave up 7 bases and V 0 bases, and 6 bases lay outside the gene matches. Written as DNA, the CDR3 is TGTGCCAGCAGCTTAGCTAGGGGGCCTTTTAACATTCAGTACTTC. Translating it yields CASSLARGPFNIQYF.

This clonotype was counted ten times or more. The chain is built from TRBV3-1 and TRBJ2-7; 7 bases fit TRBD2. The V segment lost 3 bases and the J segment 5 bases; nucleotides outside the gene matches: 7. The length of the CDR3 is 14 residues. Germline V gene lookup returns CDR1 LGHDT and CDR2 YNNKEL (reference sequence). The CDR3 nucleotides are TGTGCCAGCAGCCACGAGGGAGGGCTCAACGAGCAGTACTTC. Translated: CASSHEGGLNEQYF.

This clonotype was counted only a few times. A much larger clonotype is one base distant, so this may be a read error. The rearrangement joins TRBV7-3 to TRBJ2-1; TRBD2 matches at 12 bases. This CDR3 region has 16 residues. The V and J ends lost 5 bases and 9 bases, in that order; junction bases with no gene match: 11. The germline CDR1 and CDR2 sequences are SGHTA and FQGTGA. The CDR3 nucleotides are TGTGCCAGCAGCCCGCGTACTAGCGGGAGGCACAGTGAGCAGTTCTTC. Protein: CASSPRTSGRHSEQFF.

This clonotype was detected a few times. It may be a read error: a sequence one base away is much more abundant. The genes are TRBV6-5 and TRBJ1-4; D might be TRBD1 (6 bases). The CDR3 is made up of 15 amino acids. CDR1 and CDR2 (germline): MNHEY, SVGAGI. The CDR3 nucleotides are TGTGCCAGCAGGGCAGGGTCGGGGGCTAATGAAAAACTGCTTTTT. Translating gives CASRAGSGANEKLLF.

This clonotype was seen many times. The V and J genes are TRBV2 and TRBJ2-3, with TRBD2 as a possible D gene (6 bases). V shed 1 base and J shed 7 bases, with 9 bases lying between them. This CDR3 has 13 amino acids. Germline CDR1 SNHLY, CDR2 FYNNEI. Here the CDR3 reads CASSEGTTNTQYF. The CDR3, as DNA: TGTGCCAGCAGTGAAGGGACTACGAATACGCAGTATTTT. Combining the CDR3 with reference TRBV2 and TRBJ2-3 gives the whole variable domain EPEVTQTPSHQVTQMGQEVILRCVPISNHLYFYWYRQILGQKVEFLVSFYNNEISEKSEIFDDQFSVERPDGSNFTLKIRSTKLEDSAMYFCASSEGTTNTQYFGPGTRLTVL.

This clonotype came up a few times. This chain links TRBV4-2 with TRBJ2-7; 8 positions match TRBD2. This CDR3 is built from 17 residues. V shed 0 bases, J shed 0 bases, and the junction held 7 bases outside the gene matches. CDR1 is LGHNA and CDR2 is YNFKEQ in the germline V gene. CDR3 protein: CASSQDPTSAISYEQYF. In nucleotides, the CDR3 is TGTGCCAGCAGCCAAGACCCGACTAGCGCCATCTCCTACGAGCAGTACTTC.

The chain uses TRBV3-2 and TRBJ2-5; the table assigns TRBD2, which was not confirmed against the DNA. TRBV3-2 represents a pseudogene. This CDR3 has 20 residues. CDR3 coding DNA: TGTGCCAGCAGCCCAACGGCCGTGACTAGCGGGAGTTCGGTCGCGGAGACCCAGTACTTC. This encodes CASSPTAVTSGSSVAETQYF.

This clonotype has a count of ten or more. The chain joins TRBV7-9 to TRBJ1-4, with D perhaps TRBD1 (5 bases). The CDR3 extends over 15 amino acids. The germline V gene encodes CDR1 SEHNR and CDR2 FQNEAQ (reference sequence). Trimming removed 5 bases from V and 7 bases from J, with 17 bases in between. CDR3: CASSASGQGGEKLFF. The CDR3 coding sequence is TGTGCCAGCAGCGCTTCAGGACAAGGAGGTGAAAAACTGTTTTTT.

The chain combines TRBV14 with TRBJ2-3; D is possibly TRBD1 or TRBD2 (5 bases each). Germline CDR1 SGHDN, CDR2 FVKESK. Trimming removed 1 base from V and 7 bases from J, with 15 bases in between. This CDR3 contains 15 residues. CDR3 sequence reads: CASSQVYGTGYTQYF. In DNA, the CDR3 is TGTGCCAGCAGCCAAGTCTACGGGACCGGTTATACGCAGTATTTT.

On this clonotype: One base away lies a much larger clone, so this may be a sequencing read error. This chain links TRBV20-1 with TRBJ2-7, with 8 bases lining up with TRBD1. Germline assignment: CDR1 DFQATT and CDR2 SNEGSKA (reference sequence). With 1 base clipped from V and 1 base from J, the junction kept 3 bases outside the gene matches. The CDR3 contains 14 residues. The CDR3 spells CSARGGTGSYEQYF. The DNA for the CDR3 is TGCAGTGCTAGAGGAGGGACAGGTTCCTACGAGCAGTACTTC.

Worth noting for this clonotype: This may be a read error, as it is one base from a much larger clone. The V and J genes are TRBV19 and TRBJ2-6; the D is unclear. The germline V gene encodes CDR1 LNHDA and CDR2 SQIVND (reference sequence). V was cut by 5 bases and J by 4 bases, with 15 bases left in between. There are 16 residues in the CDR3. CDR3 protein: CASSFRAQTGANVLTF. CDR3 DNA: TGTGCCAGTAGTTTTAGGGCTCAAACGGGGGCCAACGTCCTGACTTTC.

This clonotype was observed at least ten times. This rearrangement joins TRBV5-1 to TRBJ2-3, with a tentative D call TRBD1 (5 bases). The length of the CDR3 is 14 residues. The V end was cut by 4 bases, the J end by 0 bases, with 9 bases between. The germline CDR1 and CDR2 sequences are SGHRS and YFSETQ. The CDR3 coding sequence is TGCGCCAGCAGCGGGGCCGCCAGCACAGATACGCAGTATTTT. Amino acid sequence: CASSGAASTDTQYF. Complete variable domain (other parts from reference TRBV5-1 and TRBJ2-3): KAGVTQTPRYLIKTRGQQVTLSCSPISGHRSVSWYQQTPGQGLQFLFEYFSETQRNKGNFPGRFSGRQFSNSRSEMNVSTLELGDSALYLCASSGAASTDTQYFGPGTRLTVL.

Turning to this clonotype: Since a much larger clone is just one base distant, this may be a read error. The chain couples TRBV5-5 to TRBJ2-2; tentatively, D is TRBD2 (5 bases). CDR1 is SGHKS and CDR2 is YYEKEE in the germline V gene (reference sequence). The CDR3 runs to 14 residues. CDR3 in amino acids: CASTLVVNTGERFF. In DNA, the CDR3 is TGTGCCAGCACCCTTGTGGTGAACACCGGGGAGCGGTTTTTT.

This clonotype was seen ten or more times. The chain employs TRBV29-1 and TRBJ2-1; 8 nucleotides line up with TRBD2. Trimming at V came to 7 bases and at J to 8 bases, leaving 10 bases not matched to a gene. Germline assignment: CDR1 SQVTM and CDR2 ANQGSEA. CDR3 length: 13 amino acids. The CDR3 DNA reads as TGCAGCGGCTACGGAGCGGGAGTGTATGAGCAGTTCTTC. This codes for CSGYGAGVYEQFF.

Remarks on this clonotype: A read error may be the cause here, since a much bigger clone is one base away. The rearrangement links TRBV19 to TRBJ1-1; D unclear. Germline CDR1 and CDR2: LNHDA and SQIVND (reference sequence). This CDR3 comprises 13 residues. The CDR3 loop reads CASSMGWNTDAFF. The CDR3 nucleotides read TGTGCCAGTAGTATGGGCTGGAACACTGATGCTTTCTTT.

This clonotype has ten or more counts. The rearrangement joins TRBV6-2 or TRBV6-3 to TRBJ2-7; TRBD1 aligns across 9 bases. Per germline, CDR1 MNHEY and CDR2 SVGEGT. The CDR3 has 17 amino acids. Trimming at V came to 0 bases and at J to 4 bases, leaving 10 bases not matched to a gene. The CDR3 region is CASSYSMVGTGSYEQYF. CDR3 in DNA: TGTGCCAGCAGTTACTCGATGGTTGGGACAGGGAGTTACGAGCAGTACTTC.

The table lists this clonotype with many counts. This rearrangement joins TRBV27 to TRBJ2-7, with 8 nucleotides matching TRBD1. V shed 3 bases, J shed 7 bases, and the junction held 8 bases outside the gene matches. The germline V gene encodes CDR1 MNHEY and CDR2 SMNVEV (reference sequence). The CDR3 extends over 14 amino acids. The CDR3 loop is CASSFGQGAREQYF. CDR3 in DNA: TGTGCCAGCAGTTTTGGGCAGGGGGCACGGGAGCAGTACTTC.

This clonotype was found many times. The chain recombines TRBV2 with TRBJ2-1, with TRBD1 as a possible D gene (6 bases). Germline assignment: CDR1 SNHLY and CDR2 FYNNEI. The CDR3 runs to 14 residues. Trimming cost V 6 bases and J 4 bases, with 13 bases left between them. CDR3 sequence (DNA): TGTGCCAGCAGAGGGGGAGTCGTGTACAATGAGCAGTTCTTC. Amino acid sequence: CASRGGVVYNEQFF.

This clonotype came up many times. For the CDR3, the DNA is TGTGCCAGTAGAACCCGGGACAGGGCCTTCACCGGGGAGCTGTTTTTT. This codes for CASRTRDRAFTGELFF. The chain carries TRBV19 and TRBJ2-2, with 9 bases lining up with TRBD1. The CDR3 runs to 16 residues. Germline V gene data show CDR1 as LNHDA and CDR2 as SQIVND (reference sequence). Trimming took 6 bases from V and 4 from J; bases not matched to a gene: 9.

V usage is TRBV27 and J usage is TRBJ2-5; 8 bases align to TRBD1. Germline-derived CDR1 and CDR2 are MNHEY and SMNVEV (reference sequence). V shed 10 bases, J shed 10 bases, and the junction held 8 bases outside the gene matches. This CDR3 contains 11 residues. The CDR3 sequence: CATGQGRIQYF. The CDR3 DNA sequence: TGTGCCACCGGACAGGGTCGTATCCAGTACTTC.

This clonotype was detected ten times or more. V gene TRBV4-3 combines with J gene TRBJ2-1; maybe TRBD2 (6 bases). Trimming removed 4 bases from V and 0 bases from J, with 16 bases in between. CDR3 length equals 17 residues. Looked up from germline, CDR1 is LGHNA and CDR2 is YSLEER. As DNA, the CDR3 is TGCGCCAGCAGCCTCCCCAGAACGGGAGACTCCTACAATGAGCAGTTCTTC. Translated, it gives CASSLPRTGDSYNEQFF.

This clonotype was detected a few times. The chain links TRBV15 to TRBJ1-5; 10 bases agree with TRBD1. In germline, CDR1 is LNHNV, CDR2 YYDKDF (reference sequence). With 3 bases clipped from V and 7 bases from J, the junction kept 9 bases outside the gene matches. CDR3 size: 16 residues. CDR3 coding DNA: TGTGCCACCAGCAGTAGACAGGGGGCAGGAAGACAGCCCCAGCATTTT. It yields the protein CATSSRQGAGRQPQHF.

The table lists this clonotype with many counts. The rearrangement joins TRBV6-5 to TRBJ2-2; D is ambiguous. Germline V gene sequence: CDR1 MNHEY, CDR2 SVGAGI. This CDR3 has 13 amino acids. V lost 5 bases and J lost 6, with 10 bases in between. The CDR3 loop reads CASSGNPPGELFF. The CDR3 DNA sequence: TGTGCCAGCAGTGGCAACCCCCCCGGGGAGCTGTTTTTT.

This clonotype was seen a handful of times. V gene TRBV7-2 combines with J gene TRBJ2-7; TRBD2 is a possible D gene (6 bases). This CDR3 spans 15 amino acids. The germline CDR1 and CDR2 sequences are SGHTA and FQGNSA. The ends were cut back, 4 bases at V and 3 bases at J, with 16 bases in the middle. The chain's CDR3 is CASSSAESGSYEQYF. The CDR3 bases are TGTGCCAGCAGCTCCGCTGAATCCGGGAGCTACGAGCAGTACTTC. The full variable domain, in which reference TRBV7-2 and TRBJ2-7 provide the parts outside the CDR3, is GAGVSQSPSNKVTEKGKDVELRCDPISGHTALYWYRQSLGQGLEFLIYFQGNSAPDKSGLPSDRFSAERTGGSVSTLTIQRTQQEDSAVYLCASSSAESGSYEQYFGPGTRLTVT.

Many counts were recorded for this clonotype. V gene TRBV20-1 combines with J gene TRBJ2-7; 9 bases align to TRBD1. The junction had 16 bases not matched to a gene; V was cut back by 6 bases and J by 7 bases. CDR1 is DFQATT and CDR2 is SNEGSKA in the germline V gene (reference sequence). The CDR3 is 15 residues long. The CDR3, as DNA: TGCAGTGCGGCCATACCGGGACAGGGTAGTCTAGAGCAGTACTTC. Amino acids: CSAAIPGQGSLEQYF.

The chain combines TRBV20-1 with TRBJ2-1, with TRBD1 matching over 8 bases. The CDR3 totals 15 residues. V lost 1 base, J lost 3 bases, and 5 bases stayed unmatched. Germline V gene data show CDR1 as DFQATT and CDR2 as SNEGSKA (reference sequence). As DNA, the CDR3 is TGCAGTGCTAGAGGTGTGACAGGGGTCTACAATGAGCAGTTCTTC. Its protein product is CSARGVTGVYNEQFF.